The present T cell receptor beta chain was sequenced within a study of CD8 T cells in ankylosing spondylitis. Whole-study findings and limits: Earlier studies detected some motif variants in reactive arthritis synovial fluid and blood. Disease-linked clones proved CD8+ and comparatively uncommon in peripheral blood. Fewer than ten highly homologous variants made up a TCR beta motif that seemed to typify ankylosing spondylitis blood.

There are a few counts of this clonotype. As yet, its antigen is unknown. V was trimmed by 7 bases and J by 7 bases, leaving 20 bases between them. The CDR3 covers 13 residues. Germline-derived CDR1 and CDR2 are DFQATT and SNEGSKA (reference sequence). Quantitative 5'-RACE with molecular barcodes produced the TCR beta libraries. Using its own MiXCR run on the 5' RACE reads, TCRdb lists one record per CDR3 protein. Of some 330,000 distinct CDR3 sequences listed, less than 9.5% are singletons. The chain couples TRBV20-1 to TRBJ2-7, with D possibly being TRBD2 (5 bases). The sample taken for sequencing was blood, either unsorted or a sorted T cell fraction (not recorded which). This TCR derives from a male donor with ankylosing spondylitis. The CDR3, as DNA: TGCAGTGGGGAGCGGAACCCTACGATTGAGCAGTACTTC. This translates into CSGERNPTIEQYF.